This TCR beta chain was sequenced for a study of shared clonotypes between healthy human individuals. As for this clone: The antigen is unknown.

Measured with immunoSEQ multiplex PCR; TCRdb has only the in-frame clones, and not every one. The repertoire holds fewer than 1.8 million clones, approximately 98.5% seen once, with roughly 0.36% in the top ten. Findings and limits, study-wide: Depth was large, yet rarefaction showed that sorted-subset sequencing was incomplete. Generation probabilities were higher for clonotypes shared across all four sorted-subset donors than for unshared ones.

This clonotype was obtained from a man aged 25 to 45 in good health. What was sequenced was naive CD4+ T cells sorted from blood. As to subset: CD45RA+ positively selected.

This chain's CDR3 is CASSLPQGRETQYF. The DNA for the CDR3 is TGTGCCAGCAGCTTACCACAGGGGAGGGAGACCCAGTACTTC. V usage is TRBV7-9 and J usage is TRBJ2-5, with D perhaps TRBD1 (7 bases). The CDR3 covers 14 residues. CDR1 and CDR2 from the germline V gene are SEHNR and FQNEAQ (reference sequence). V was pared by 2 bases and J by 5 bases, with 12 bases between.